The 18 T cell receptor beta chains reported below all come from one sample, sequenced in a study of blood T cell repertoires in COVID-19. Clones were read by immunoSEQ multiplex PCR, and TCRdb kept only the in-frame ones, dropping some. The sample contains fewer than 350,000 clones, 90% of which appear only once. The sample consisted of PBMCs or T cells enriched from blood (not recorded which). The receptors stem from a woman aged 18-29 years with acute COVID-19.

The chain links TRBV5-1 to TRBJ2-1, with D hard to call. The V and J ends lost 1 base and 8 bases respectively, with 25 bases between them. The germline CDR1 and CDR2 sequences are SGHRS and YFSETQ. This CDR3 contains 18 residues. The CDR3 protein is CASSLQLRRGSYNDEQFF. CDR3 bases: TGCGCCAGCAGCTTGCAGCTCCGACGAGGTTCCTACAATGATGAGCAGTTCTTC.

The CDR3 nucleotides are TGTGCCATCCGAGGACAGGGGTGGGGCTATGGCTACACCTTC. Residues: CAIRGQGWGYGYTF. The chain employs TRBV10-3 and TRBJ1-2, with 9 nucleotides matching TRBD1. With 8 bases clipped from V and 4 bases from J, the junction kept 8 bases outside the gene matches. The CDR3 has 14 amino acids. Germline V gene sequence: CDR1 ENHRY, CDR2 SYGVKD.

The rearrangement uses TRBV6-5 and TRBJ1-5; D unresolved. Trimming removed 7 bases from V and 9 bases from J, with 16 bases in between. Germline CDR1 and CDR2: MNHEY and SVGAGI. The CDR3 is 13 amino acids. In DNA, the CDR3 is TGTGCCAGCAATAGTGGGCCGTCGTCGCCCCAGCATTTT. Amino acid sequence: CASNSGPSSPQHF.

The chain employs TRBV29-1 and TRBJ2-7; the match to TRBD1 covers 9 bases. Germline CDR1 reads SQVTM; CDR2 reads ANQGSEA. The CDR3 is made up of 16 amino acids. With V trimmed by 6 bases and J by 4 bases, 16 bases remained unmatched. This chain's CDR3 is CSVGLTGTGFQYEQYF. The CDR3 bases are TGCAGCGTCGGGTTGACCGGGACAGGGTTCCAGTACGAGCAGTACTTC.

The CDR3 DNA reads as TGTGCCAGCAGCCAACGCGACAGGGGGCGGAACGAGCAGTACTTC. Protein product: CASSQRDRGRNEQYF. The J gene is TRBJ2-7, the V gene TRBV3-1 (or the pseudogene TRBV3-2); 10 nucleotides align to TRBD1. Losses at the gene ends were 2 bases for V and 5 bases for J; bases not matched to a gene: 6. The germline CDR1 and CDR2 sequences are LGHDT and YNNKEL (reference sequence). CDR3 size: 15 residues.

This clone has just a few counts. This chain connects TRBV5-1 to TRBJ2-7; the D is unclear. V lost 2 bases to trimming and J lost 4 bases, with 13 bases between them. The CDR3 extends over 14 amino acids. Germline CDR1 is SGHRS and CDR2 is YFSETQ. CDR3 DNA sequence: TGCGCCAGCAGCTTTACGCCGACTGGTTACGAGCAGTACTTC. Protein product: CASSFTPTGYEQYF.

The rearrangement joins TRBV14 to TRBJ2-1; D may be TRBD2 (5 bases). Germline assignment: CDR1 SGHDN and CDR2 FVKESK. Trimming took 3 bases from V and 2 from J, leaving 14 bases between them. This CDR3 has 16 residues. The CDR3 reads CASSQDWTGTYNEQFF. The CDR3 bases are TGTGCCAGCAGCCAGGACTGGACGGGTACCTACAATGAGCAGTTCTTC. The full variable domain, completed using reference TRBV14 and TRBJ2-1, is EAGVTQFPSHSVIEKGQTVTLRCDPISGHDNLYWYRRVMGKEIKFLLHFVKESKQDESGMPNNRFLAERTGGTYSTLKVQPAELEDSGVYFCASSQDWTGTYNEQFFGPGTRLTVL.

This clone has a single count. The chain employs TRBV14 and TRBJ1-1; 8 positions match TRBD1. The CDR3 runs 16 residues. Germline values: CDR1 SGHDN, CDR2 FVKESK. The J segment lost 0 bases and the V segment lost 3 bases, leaving 6 bases of the junction unmatched. For the CDR3, the DNA is TGTGCCAGCAGCCACCGGACAGGGATGATGAACACTGAAGCTTTCTTT. It translates to CASSHRTGMMNTEAFF.

This chain connects TRBV18 to TRBJ2-5; 9 positions match TRBD1. The CDR3 loop spans 15 amino acids. V shed 6 bases and J 5 bases; nucleotides not matched to a gene: 10. Germline V CDR1 and CDR2: KGHSH, LQKENI. This chain's CDR3 is CASSPPGQGGETQYF. CDR3 nucleotide sequence: TGTGCCAGCTCCCCCCCGGGACAGGGTGGGGAGACCCAGTACTTC.

The rearrangement links TRBV10-3 to TRBJ2-7; D possibly corresponds to TRBD2 (5 bases). Germline V CDR1 and CDR2: ENHRY, SYGVKD. Trimming cost V 5 bases and J 2 bases, with 13 bases left between them. The CDR3 runs 14 residues. This chain's CDR3 is CAISSPGSPYEQYF. In DNA form, the CDR3 reads TGTGCCATCAGTTCACCGGGGTCTCCCTACGAGCAGTACTTC.

The V and J genes are TRBV7-9 and TRBJ2-5; TRBD2 matches at 8 bases. Germline V gives CDR1 SEHNR, CDR2 FQNEAQ (reference sequence). Unmatched junction bases numbered 7, after V lost 6 bases and J lost 1 base. The CDR3 loop spans 15 amino acids. This CDR3 reads CASSPGLGLQETQYF. The CDR3 bases are TGTGCCAGCAGTCCGGGACTAGGTCTCCAAGAGACCCAGTACTTC.

J is TRBJ2-3 and V is TRBV27, with 12 bases fitting TRBD2. V shed 3 bases and J 5 bases; nucleotides not matched to a gene: 0. CDR1 MNHEY and CDR2 SMNVEV come from the germline V gene (reference sequence). This CDR3 contains 14 residues. The CDR3 sequence: CASSLGLAGDTQYF. CDR3 DNA: TGTGCCAGCAGTTTGGGACTAGCGGGAGATACGCAGTATTTT.

This chain's CDR3 is CASSPRGLYTDTQYF. DNA for the CDR3: TGTGCCAGCTCACCACGGGGCCTCTACACAGATACGCAGTATTTT. The V gene is TRBV18, the J gene TRBJ2-3, with D perhaps TRBD1 (5 bases). Germline CDR1 reads KGHSH; CDR2 reads LQKENI. Trimming cost V 1 base and J 2 bases, with 10 bases left between them. The CDR3 runs 15 residues.

Only a few counts were recorded for this clone. The V and J genes are TRBV6-5 and TRBJ1-2, with 11 positions matching TRBD1. CDR3 length: 14 residues. V lost 6 bases to trimming and J lost 8 bases; unmatched junction nucleotides: 8. The germline V gene encodes CDR1 MNHEY and CDR2 SVGAGI. The CDR3 nucleotides read TGTGCCAGCAGGGACAGGGGGCGTTCGATCGGCTACACCTTC. Translating it yields CASRDRGRSIGYTF.

The chain recombines TRBV5-1 with TRBJ2-2, with D possibly matching TRBD2 (5 bases). Germline V lookup: CDR1 SGHRS, CDR2 YFSETQ. V shed 2 bases and J shed 4 bases, with 12 bases lying between them. The CDR3 totals 15 residues. This chain's CDR3 is CASSFEMSGTGELFF. The CDR3, as DNA: TGCGCCAGCAGCTTTGAAATGAGCGGCACCGGGGAGCTGTTTTTT.

V gene TRBV4-2 combines with J gene TRBJ1-1, with D perhaps matching TRBD1 (6 bases). This CDR3 is 14 amino acids long. V lost 5 bases, J lost 6 bases, and 16 bases lay in between. The germline V gene encodes CDR1 LGHNA and CDR2 YNFKEQ. The CDR3 here is CASSSWTEIPEAFF. CDR3 DNA sequence: TGTGCCAGCAGCTCCTGGACAGAAATACCTGAAGCTTTCTTT.

The sample holds a few counts of this clone. This chain connects TRBV14 to TRBJ1-4; possibly TRBD1 for D (6 bases). The ends were cut back, 0 bases at V and 3 bases at J, with 17 bases in the middle. This CDR3 has 18 amino acids. Germline CDR1 is SGHDN and CDR2 is FVKESK. In DNA, the CDR3 is TGTGCCAGCAGCCAAGATCGCGGGGGGCGAATGGCTAATGAAAAACTGTTTTTT. Translated, it gives CASSQDRGGRMANEKLFF.

The chain carries TRBV2 and TRBJ1-2; tentative D call: TRBD1 (5 bases). Germline CDR1 SNHLY, CDR2 FYNNEI. V was clipped by 8 bases and J by 1 base, with 14 bases between them. CDR3 length: 14 amino acids. The DNA of the CDR3 is TGTGCCAGCGAGAGGTCAGGGAATAACTATGGCTACACCTTC. Protein product: CASERSGNNYGYTF.